The 20 T cell receptor beta chains below were found in one sample sequenced in a study of T cell responses to AZD1222 COVID-19 vaccine. The table came from immunoSEQ multiplex PCR; TCRdb's copy has only in-frame clones and leaves some out. The repertoire holds roughly 140,000 clones, with roughly 94% as singletons. Sequenced here: peripheral blood, sampled on day 0 of AZD1222 vaccination. Receptors originate from an adult in good health.

This clone was seen only a few times. The chain combines TRBV7-9 with TRBJ1-2; TRBD1 agrees at 8 bases. V lost 5 bases, J lost 8 bases, and 19 bases stayed unmatched. CDR3 length equals 17 residues. The germline CDR1 and CDR2 sequences are SEHNR and FQNEAQ (reference sequence). Here the CDR3 reads CASSLGTSTGVGGGYTF. Here the CDR3 DNA reads TGTGCCAGCAGCCTAGGGACCTCGACAGGGGTGGGAGGCGGCTACACCTTC.

The gene calls are TRBV5-5 and TRBJ1-1; D may be TRBD1 (5 bases). The CDR3 runs 14 residues. Per the germline V gene, CDR1 is SGHKS and CDR2 is YYEKEE (reference sequence). V lost 0 bases and J lost 1, with 7 bases in between. In DNA form, the CDR3 reads TGTGCCAGCAGCTTGGTCGGGGGGAACACTGAAGCTTTCTTT. Translating it yields CASSLVGGNTEAFF.

This clone has just a few counts. This chain joins TRBV15 and TRBJ1-4, with TRBD1 identical over 8 bases. Germline CDR1 reads LNHNV; CDR2 reads YYDKDF (reference sequence). Trimming took 1 base from V and 7 from J; bases not matched to a gene: 5. The CDR3 extends over 15 amino acids. The CDR3 coding sequence is TGTGCCACCAGCAGAGCACAGGGGGACAGTGAAAAACTGTTTTTT. Protein sequence: CATSRAQGDSEKLFF.

V gene TRBV7-8 combines with J gene TRBJ1-2; D gene unclear. The germline V gene encodes CDR1 SGHVS and CDR2 FQNEAQ. V lost 3 bases, J lost 3 bases, and 5 bases lay in between. The CDR3 is 12 residues long. CDR3 in amino acids: CASSFYDYGYTF. In DNA form, the CDR3 reads TGTGCCAGCAGCTTTTACGACTATGGCTACACCTTC.

This chain links TRBV7-2 with TRBJ2-3; D perhaps matches TRBD2 (6 bases). Trimming stripped 2 bases from V and 1 base from J, with 16 bases between. CDR1 and CDR2 (germline): SGHTA, FQGNSA. The CDR3 totals 17 residues. The DNA for the CDR3 is TGTGCCAGCAGCTTAAGCTTAAGGCGGGATTGCACAGATACGCAGTATTTT. As protein: CASSLSLRRDCTDTQYF. Complete variable domain (other parts from reference TRBV7-2 and TRBJ2-3): GAGVSQSPSNKVTEKGKDVELRCDPISGHTALYWYRQSLGQGLEFLIYFQGNSAPDKSGLPSDRFSAERTGGSVSTLTIQRTQQEDSAVYLCASSLSLRRDCTDTQYFGPGTRLTVL.

The V call is TRBV3-1 (or the pseudogene TRBV3-2), the J call TRBJ2-1; 10 positions match TRBD2. Trimming removed 1 base from V and 9 bases from J; junction bases left unmatched: 6. Germline CDR1 reads LGHDT; CDR2 reads YNNKEL (reference sequence). This CDR3 is built from 15 residues. The CDR3 loop reads CASSQASGGYVEQFF. CDR3 nucleotides: TGTGCCAGCAGCCAAGCTAGCGGGGGTTACGTTGAGCAGTTCTTC.

The chain couples TRBV15 to TRBJ1-5; D uncertain. CDR1 is LNHNV and CDR2 is YYDKDF in the germline V gene (reference sequence). The CDR3 extends over 13 amino acids. V was pared by 0 bases and J by 5 bases, with 5 bases between. CDR3 region: CATSRDQDQPQHF. CDR3 bases: TGTGCCACCAGCAGAGATCAGGATCAGCCCCAGCATTTT.

The rearrangement uses TRBV5-1 and TRBJ2-3; no clear D gene. Per germline, CDR1 SGHRS and CDR2 YFSETQ. V was trimmed by 2 bases and J by 1 base, leaving 5 bases between them. The CDR3 totals 13 residues. CDR3 region: CASSFSGTDTQYF. The CDR3 nucleotides are TGCGCCAGCAGCTTTTCGGGCACAGATACGCAGTATTTT.

The chain recombines TRBV28 with TRBJ2-7; D uncertain. This CDR3 is built from 14 residues. The germline V gene encodes CDR1 MDHEN and CDR2 SYDVKM. V gave up 6 bases and J gave up 2 bases, with 14 bases separating them. In nucleotides, the CDR3 is TGTGCCAGCAGCCAGGAAGGAACAACCTACGAGCAGTACGTC. It codes for CASSQEGTTYEQYV.

This clone has more than one count but fewer than ten. This rearrangement joins TRBV19 to TRBJ1-2; D gene uncertain. V lost 1 base and J lost 4, with 13 bases in between. CDR3 size: 15 residues. The V gene's germline CDR1 is LNHDA and CDR2 SQIVND (reference sequence). In DNA form, the CDR3 reads TGTGCCAGTAGTATAGGATCCTGGCTAGGCTATGGCTACACCTTC. This translates into CASSIGSWLGYGYTF.

The chain uses TRBV7-2 and TRBJ1-4, with a tentative D call TRBD1 (5 bases). The CDR3 is made up of 14 amino acids. V was clipped by 5 bases and J by 7 bases, with 14 bases between them. Germline-derived CDR1 and CDR2 are SGHTA and FQGNSA. The CDR3 DNA reads TGTGCCAGCAGCCGGGCAGGGAGGGGTGAAAAACTGTTTTTT. Encoded protein: CASSRAGRGEKLFF.

J is TRBJ1-1 and V is TRBV7-6, with a possible D match to TRBD1 (6 bases). Per germline, CDR1 SGHVS and CDR2 FNYEAQ. CDR3 length: 13 residues. V lost 6 bases and J 3 bases, leaving 11 bases between the germline ends. Here the CDR3 reads CASSYQGYTEAFF. The CDR3 DNA follows: TGTGCCAGCAGTTATCAGGGGTACACTGAAGCTTTCTTT.

The chain joins TRBV28 to TRBJ2-3; 9 bases are shared with TRBD1. Germline-derived CDR1 and CDR2 are MDHEN and SYDVKM. The CDR3 is 17 residues long. V was pared by 6 bases and J by 4 bases, with 14 bases of the junction left unmatched. The CDR3 DNA reads as TGTGCCAGCAGCCTCGCTCCGGGACAGGGAGAATCAGATACGCAGTATTTT. It translates to CASSLAPGQGESDTQYF.

The genes are TRBV7-2 and TRBJ2-7; TRBD1 matches 10 bases. Germline V CDR1 and CDR2: SGHTA, FQGNSA. Unmatched junction bases numbered 7, after V lost 4 bases and J lost 4 bases. This CDR3 has 15 amino acids. In nucleotides, the CDR3 is TGTGCCAGCAGCTCGAGACAGGGGGCCGCGTACGAGCAGTACGTC. Protein product: CASSSRQGAAYEQYV.

This rearrangement joins TRBV7-8 to TRBJ1-2; TRBD1 matches 8 bases. Unmatched junction bases numbered 7, after V lost 6 bases and J lost 4 bases. Germline lookup yields CDR1 SGHVS and CDR2 FQNEAQ. The CDR3 covers 14 residues. The CDR3 region is CASSPVTGAYGYTF. The CDR3 nucleotides are TGTGCCAGCAGTCCAGTGACAGGGGCCTATGGCTACACCTTC. Full variable domain (rest looked up from reference TRBV7-8 and TRBJ1-2): GAGVSQSPRYKVAKRGQDVALRCDPISGHVSLFWYQQALGQGPEFLTYFQNEAQLDKSGLPSDRFFAERPEGSVSTLKIQRTQQEDSAVYLCASSPVTGAYGYTFGSGTRLTVV.

The chain recombines TRBV10-3 with TRBJ1-2, with a weak D call TRBD1 (6 bases). Trimming left V 6 bases short and J 4 bases short, with 12 bases between. The CDR3 has 13 residues. Germline loops: CDR1 ENHRY, CDR2 SYGVKD. CDR3 nucleotides: TGTGCCATCAGGGGGCAGGACAGCTATGGCTACACCTTC. It codes for CAIRGQDSYGYTF.

This chain links TRBV5-1 with TRBJ1-4; D ambiguous. V lost 0 bases, J lost 6 bases, and 15 bases lay in between. The germline V gene encodes CDR1 SGHRS and CDR2 YFSETQ. The CDR3 is 16 amino acids. As DNA, the CDR3 is TGCGCCAGCAGCTTGGATGGGTTCCTTGGGGATGAAAAACTGTTTTTT. Translating gives CASSLDGFLGDEKLFF.

Points on this clone: Within the sample, other DNA sequences also encode this same CDR3. The V call is TRBV28, the J call TRBJ2-3, with 9 bases matching TRBD2. Trimming cost V 9 bases and J 3 bases; bases outside gene matches: 1. Germline CDR1 and CDR2: MDHEN and SYDVKM. CDR3 length: 12 amino acids. CDR3 amino acids: CASSGGTDTQYF. In DNA form, the CDR3 reads TGTGCCAGTAGCGGGGGTACAGATACGCAGTATTTT.

The chain employs TRBV9 and TRBJ1-1; D uncertain. This CDR3 has 11 amino acids. Looked up from germline, CDR1 is SGDLS and CDR2 is YYNGEE. V shed 6 bases and J shed 5 bases, with 8 bases lying between them. The CDR3 DNA is TGTGCCAGCACCCCGAGGACTGAAGCTTTCTTT. It encodes CASTPRTEAFF.

The chain joins TRBV7-9 to TRBJ1-2; D uncertain. The V end lost 5 bases, the J end lost 0 bases, and 13 bases lay between the germline ends. Germline V lookup: CDR1 SEHNR, CDR2 FQNEAQ (reference sequence). This CDR3 spans 15 amino acids. CDR3 amino acids: CASSQISSANYGYTF. CDR3 bases: TGTGCCAGCAGCCAGATTAGCTCCGCTAACTATGGCTACACCTTC. The full variable domain, rest sourced from reference TRBV7-9 and TRBJ1-2, is DTGVSQNPRHKITKRGQNVTFRCDPISEHNRLYWYRQTLGQGPEFLTYFQNEAQLEKSRLLSDRFSAERPKGSFSTLEIQRTEQGDSAMYLCASSQISSANYGYTFGSGTRLTVV.